The 23 T cell receptor beta chains in this list originate from one sample, sequenced in a study of identifying expanded T cells in peripheral blood. The table came from immunoSEQ multiplex PCR; TCRdb's copy has only in-frame clones and leaves some out. The data contain 70,000 to 100,000 clones, 70% to 90% of them singletons. The sample comprised blood. The receptors were gathered from a person aged 18 to 75 in good health.

The V call is TRBV15, the J call TRBJ2-1; 7 bases are shared with TRBD1. CDR3 length: 16 amino acids. The germline V gene encodes CDR1 LNHNV and CDR2 YYDKDF (reference sequence). V shed 2 bases and J 6 bases; nucleotides not matched to a gene: 10. The CDR3 is CATSRLTGDGRNEQFF. Written as DNA, the CDR3 is TGTGCCACCAGCAGATTAACAGGGGATGGCCGCAATGAGCAGTTCTTC.

The chain recombines TRBV2 with TRBJ2-5; D is undetermined. The CDR3 consists of 13 residues. CDR1 is SNHLY, CDR2 FYNNEI, per germline. V was cut by 1 base and J by 2 bases, with 5 bases left in between. CDR3 sequence reads: CASSEVGQETQYF. In DNA, the CDR3 is TGTGCCAGCAGTGAAGTGGGGCAAGAGACCCAGTACTTC.

The genes are TRBV6-1 and TRBJ2-7; the D is unclear. CDR3 length equals 14 residues. CDR1 MNHNS and CDR2 SASEGT come from the germline V gene. V was clipped by 7 bases and J by 3 bases, with 16 bases between them. CDR3 bases: TGTGCCAGCACTCCCCCAGAGTTAGGCTACGAGCAGTACTTC. Amino acid sequence: CASTPPELGYEQYF.

The rearrangement joins TRBV9 to TRBJ2-5; D remains unclear. The CDR3 runs 16 residues. V was shortened by 0 bases and J by 5 bases, with 17 bases between the two germline ends. Germline V gene lookup returns CDR1 SGDLS and CDR2 YYNGEE. In nucleotides, the CDR3 is TGTGCCAGCAGCGTAGACGCCACGGCCCCGACGGAGACCCAGTACTTC. Protein sequence: CASSVDATAPTETQYF.

The gene calls are TRBV6-5 and TRBJ1-2; D is ambiguous. CDR1 is MNHEY, CDR2 SVGAGI, per germline. CDR3 size: 12 residues. The ends were cut back, 5 bases at V and 4 bases at J, with 8 bases in the middle. The CDR3 sequence is CASSQASYGYTF. The CDR3 DNA sequence: TGTGCCAGCAGTCAAGCTTCCTATGGCTACACCTTC.

This clone was found once. This chain connects TRBV30 to TRBJ1-1; D ambiguous. Germline assignment: CDR1 GTSNPN and CDR2 SVGIG (reference sequence). This CDR3 has 14 amino acids. V was cut by 0 bases and J by 1 base, with 9 bases left in between. The CDR3 sequence is CAWSVDSQNTEAFF. As DNA, the CDR3 is TGTGCCTGGAGTGTTGACTCTCAGAACACTGAAGCTTTCTTT.

The V call is TRBV28, the J call TRBJ2-1, with a possible D match to TRBD2 (5 bases). The ends were cut back, 3 bases at V and 1 base at J, with 10 bases in the middle. The CDR3 contains 15 residues. From germline, CDR1 is MDHEN and CDR2 SYDVKM. The CDR3 loop reads CASSLRLSSYNEQFF. The CDR3 region has the DNA TGTGCCAGCAGTTTGAGACTATCTTCCTACAATGAGCAGTTCTTC. Drawing the rest from reference TRBV28 and TRBJ2-1, the complete variable domain is DVKVTQSSRYLVKRTGEKVFLECVQDMDHENMFWYRQDPGLGLRLIYFSYDVKMKEKGDIPEGYSVSREKKERFSLILESASTNQTSMYLCASSLRLSSYNEQFFGPGTRLTVL.

The rearrangement uses TRBV7-2 and TRBJ1-5, with 7 bases fitting TRBD1. V shed 1 base and J 6 bases; nucleotides not matched to a gene: 15. The CDR3 has 18 amino acids. The germline V gene encodes CDR1 SGHTA and CDR2 FQGNSA. For the CDR3, the DNA is TGTGCCAGCAGCTTAGAGGGGACTGGAACAGGGGTGGTTCAGCCCCAGCATTTT. Translating gives CASSLEGTGTGVVQPQHF.

CDR3 sequence: CASSIRVVEEGFPYEQYF. The CDR3 region has the DNA TGTGCCAGTAGTATTAGAGTAGTCGAGGAAGGCTTTCCCTACGAGCAGTACTTC. The chain uses TRBV19 and TRBJ2-7; D not resolved. V lost 3 bases and J lost 2, with 23 bases in between. This CDR3 region has 18 residues. Germline V lookup: CDR1 LNHDA, CDR2 SQIVND (reference sequence).

The chain carries TRBV5-1 and TRBJ1-1, with TRBD1 as a possible D gene (6 bases). V lost 4 bases to trimming and J lost 1 base, with 8 bases between them. The CDR3 sequence is 13 residues long. The germline V gene has CDR1 SGHRS and CDR2 YFSETQ. DNA for the CDR3: TGCGCCAGCAGCCAGGGACAGAACACTGAAGCTTTCTTT. Protein product: CASSQGQNTEAFF.

The count of this clone is one. The chain uses TRBV18 and TRBJ1-1, with no clear D. Trimming removed 3 bases at V and 8 bases at J, with 13 bases between. This CDR3 comprises 13 residues. Germline values: CDR1 KGHSH, CDR2 LQKENI. DNA for the CDR3: TGTGCCAGCTCACCGTTCACCTCCGAGGAAGCTTTCTTT. Protein: CASSPFTSEEAFF.

The chain links TRBV5-4 to TRBJ2-7; D not certain. V lost 0 bases, J lost 5 bases, and 6 bases lay in between. This CDR3 contains 12 residues. In germline, CDR1 is SGHNT, CDR2 YYREEE (reference sequence). CDR3 in amino acids: CASSLGLHEQYF. CDR3 nucleotides: TGTGCCAGCAGCTTGGGACTCCACGAGCAGTACTTC.

The V and J genes are TRBV13 and TRBJ1-2; D might be TRBD1 (6 bases). The CDR3 sequence is 14 residues long. Germline lookup yields CDR1 PRHDT and CDR2 FYEKMQ (reference sequence). V lost 4 bases and J 13 bases, leaving 22 bases between the germline ends. CDR3 in amino acids: CASSSYRVEGLLTF. DNA for the CDR3: TGTGCCAGCAGCTCCTACAGGGTGGAGGGCCTTCTCACCTTC.

This clone was recorded only once. The rearrangement joins TRBV7-2 to TRBJ1-1, with 7 bases identical to TRBD1. Germline-derived CDR1 and CDR2 are SGHTA and FQGNSA. This CDR3 region has 14 residues. The J segment lost 3 bases and the V segment lost 5 bases, leaving 6 bases of the junction unmatched. The CDR3 DNA sequence: TGTGCCAGCAGCGAAGGGGGCGAGGACACTGAAGCTTTCTTT. This gives the protein CASSEGGEDTEAFF.

This clone occurred once. The V gene is TRBV7-2, the J gene TRBJ1-1; 9 bases match TRBD1. With V trimmed by 5 bases and J by 4 bases, 5 bases remained unmatched. This CDR3 is 14 amino acids long. Germline CDR1 reads SGHTA; CDR2 reads FQGNSA. The CDR3, as DNA: TGTGCCAGCAGCCCCCAGGACAGGGGCACTGAAGCTTTCTTT. Protein product: CASSPQDRGTEAFF.

The genes are TRBV27 and TRBJ1-5; no clear D. Germline V CDR1 and CDR2: MNHEY, SMNVEV (reference sequence). The V end was cut by 2 bases, the J end by 5 bases, with 7 bases between. This CDR3 region has 13 residues. This chain's CDR3 is CASSLGSHQPQHF. The DNA for the CDR3 is TGTGCCAGCAGTTTAGGGAGCCATCAGCCCCAGCATTTT.

The V call is TRBV5-1, the J call TRBJ2-2; no clear D. The germline V gene has CDR1 SGHRS and CDR2 YFSETQ. The V end lost 4 bases, the J end lost 4 bases, and 17 bases lay between the germline ends. The CDR3 loop spans 16 amino acids. DNA for the CDR3: TGCGCCAGCAGCCTGTCCCCGATCGTGAGCACCGGGGAGCTGTTTTTT. This encodes CASSLSPIVSTGELFF.

This clone was observed once. The chain combines TRBV2 with TRBJ2-1, with a possible D match to TRBD2 (5 bases). This CDR3 is built from 17 residues. CDR1 SNHLY and CDR2 FYNNEI come from the germline V gene. V lost 5 bases to trimming and J lost 0 bases, with 17 bases between them. The DNA of the CDR3 is TGTGCCAGCAGTCCCGGGATTCTTAGCAGCTCCTACAATGAGCAGTTCTTC. Residues: CASSPGILSSSYNEQFF.

In the case of this clone: Mismatch with germline at one junction end may stem from a read error. The V and J genes are TRBV7-9 and TRBJ1-2, with a possible D match to TRBD1 (5 bases). The CDR3 sequence is 12 residues long. Looked up from germline, CDR1 is SEHNR and CDR2 is FQNEAQ (reference sequence). CDR3 amino acids: CASSLSVGPALF. Written as DNA, the CDR3 is TGTGCCAGCAGCTTATCGGTGGGGCCCGCCCTCTTC.

This clone was observed a few times. The CDR3 DNA reads as TGTGCCAGCAGCGTAGAGGGGCTTCGCGGAGGCTACACCTTC. This codes for CASSVEGLRGGYTF. The V and J genes are TRBV9 and TRBJ1-2; D may be TRBD1 (5 bases). The CDR3 length is 14 residues. Trimming left V 0 bases short and J 8 bases short, with 14 bases between. Germline V gene data show CDR1 as SGDLS and CDR2 as YYNGEE. The full variable domain, completed using reference TRBV9 and TRBJ1-2, is DSGVTQTPKHLITATGQRVTLRCSPRSGDLSVYWYQQSLDQGLQFLIQYYNGEERAKGNILERFSAQQFPDLHSELNLSSLELGDSALYFCASSVEGLRGGYTFGSGTRLTVV.

This clone was observed once. This chain links TRBV19 with TRBJ1-1; 7 positions match TRBD1. The germline V gene has CDR1 LNHDA and CDR2 SQIVND (reference sequence). V was clipped by 7 bases and J by 4 bases; unmatched bases: 9. This CDR3 contains 14 residues. The CDR3 here is CASTIYQGGTEAFF. The CDR3, as DNA: TGTGCCAGTACCATATACCAGGGGGGCACTGAAGCTTTCTTT.

The chain links TRBV27 to TRBJ2-7; 12 bases agree with TRBD1. Per germline, CDR1 MNHEY and CDR2 SMNVEV (reference sequence). CDR3 length equals 16 residues. With 3 bases clipped from V and 7 bases from J, the junction kept 10 bases outside the gene matches. CDR3 sequence: CASSFLPGQGAREQYF. As DNA, the CDR3 is TGTGCCAGCAGTTTCCTCCCGGGACAGGGGGCAAGGGAGCAGTACTTC.

The chain carries TRBV7-2 and TRBJ2-3; TRBD1 might be the D (6 bases). Trimming stripped 4 bases from V and 1 base from J, with 9 bases between. The CDR3 has 14 residues. CDR1 is SGHTA and CDR2 is FQGNSA in the germline V gene. CDR3 protein: CASSSRTGTDTQYF. In DNA, the CDR3 is TGTGCCAGCAGCTCCCGGACAGGCACAGATACGCAGTATTTT.